The clone carrying this TCR beta chain was recorded at least ten times. Its antigen remains unidentified. CDR3 length: 11 residues. Trimming took off 0 bases at V and 3 bases at J, with 0 bases between the two ends. CDR1 MGHDK and CDR2 SYGVNS come from the germline V gene. Naive CD8 T cells were sorted, and the gate applied was CD8+CD4-CCR7+CD45RA+. This record belongs to a study of molecular identifiers for immune sequencing clone quantification. Study background: Naive CD8 RNA (20,000 or 100,000 cells) was divided into five aliquots, with four sequenced. The study's findings and limits: Jurkat TCR RNA spiked in from one cell reportedly remained identifiable amid around 1 million naive cells. Over 99% of CMV-specific effector molecules, but under 1% of naive ones, were in clones above 20 copies.

One entry per CDR3 protein results from TCRdb running MiXCR on the PCR reads. This sample carries about 510,000 distinct CDR3 sequences, approximately 25% of them seen once, and the ten largest clones take roughly 0.79%. This receptor was identified in a human donor in good health. Some libraries in this study had Jurkat cell RNA spiked in. This chain links TRBV25-1 with TRBJ2-7, with unresolved D. Sequenced sample: naive CD8+ T cells from blood, with Jurkat cell RNA spiked in. Stated subset: FACS-sorted CD8+CD4-CCR7+CD45RA+ naive T cells. CDR3: CASSEYYEQYF. For the CDR3, the DNA is TGTGCCAGCAGTGAATACTACGAGCAGTACTTC.